One and the same sample provided the 27 T cell receptor beta chains below, sequenced in a study of cytomegalovirus exposure and HLA in healthy donors. Use of 60 Vbeta and 13 Jbeta primers characterized the PCR. The repertoire was sequenced with immunoSEQ multiplex PCR; TCRdb's copy has only in-frame clones and lacks some. Its table records more than 70,000 clones. What was sequenced was PBMCs. These receptors all come from a woman between 55 and 75 years old in good health and CMV-seronegative.

The chain employs TRBV6-1 and TRBJ2-7, with D maybe TRBD1 (7 bases). This CDR3 region has 15 residues. Germline V gives CDR1 MNHNS, CDR2 SASEGT. Trimming removed 6 bases from V and 6 bases from J, with 21 bases in between. CDR3 residues: CASSDGRQGGAEQYF. The CDR3 DNA reads as TGTGCCAGCAGCGATGGGAGGCAGGGGGGTGCCGAGCAGTACTTC.

The CDR3 DNA reads TGTGCCAGCTCACCTCGGACCAGGGTAGAGACCCAGTACTTC. As protein: CASSPRTRVETQYF. The rearrangement links TRBV18 to TRBJ2-5, with D possibly being TRBD1 (5 bases). The CDR3 is 14 amino acids. The germline gives CDR1 KGHSH, CDR2 LQKENI. V was shortened by 3 bases and J by 4 bases, with 12 bases between the two germline ends.

The chain combines TRBV11-2 with TRBJ2-7; 7 positions match TRBD2. Per the germline V gene, CDR1 is SGHAT and CDR2 is FQNNGV. CDR3 length equals 13 residues. V lost 5 bases, J lost 6 bases, and 7 bases stayed unmatched. CDR3 bases: TGTGCCAGCAGCGAGCGGAGCGGGGTCGAGCAGTACTTC. It yields the protein CASSERSGVEQYF.

The chain employs TRBV5-1 and TRBJ2-3; the D gene is possibly TRBD1 (6 bases). Trimming left V 4 bases short and J 1 base short, with 10 bases between. Germline assignment: CDR1 SGHRS and CDR2 YFSETQ. The CDR3 runs 14 residues. The CDR3 nucleotides read TGCGCCAGCAGCAACGCAGGGGGCACAGATACGCAGTATTTT. Translating it yields CASSNAGGTDTQYF.

The chain combines TRBV5-5 with TRBJ2-5, with 7 bases that match TRBD2. This CDR3 has 15 residues. Germline V gene sequence: CDR1 SGHKS, CDR2 YYEKEE (reference sequence). V gave up 1 base and J gave up 5 bases; unmatched junction bases: 8. This chain's CDR3 is CASSLRISGGETQYF. CDR3 DNA sequence: TGTGCCAGCAGCTTGCGCATCTCCGGGGGGGAGACCCAGTACTTC.

The chain combines TRBV27 with TRBJ1-5; D unclear. The V end lost 3 bases, the J end lost 9 bases, and 9 bases lay between the germline ends. This CDR3 spans 12 amino acids. In germline, CDR1 is MNHEY, CDR2 SMNVEV (reference sequence). This CDR3 reads CASSFPFGPQHF. Written as DNA, the CDR3 is TGTGCCAGCAGTTTTCCCTTCGGGCCCCAGCATTTT.

The rearrangement links TRBV11-2 to TRBJ2-7; TRBD1 is a possible D gene (6 bases). Per the germline V gene, CDR1 is SGHAT and CDR2 is FQNNGV. Trimming shortened V by 1 base and J by 2 bases, and 9 bases separated the two germline ends. The length of the CDR3 is 14 residues. The CDR3 is CASSLGTATYEQYF. The CDR3 DNA reads TGTGCCAGCAGCTTAGGGACAGCGACCTACGAGCAGTACTTC.

The rearrangement uses TRBV9 and TRBJ2-3, with 13 bases lining up with TRBD2. Germline V gives CDR1 SGDLS, CDR2 YYNGEE. CDR3 size: 16 residues. Trimming cost V 4 bases and J 11 bases; bases outside gene matches: 13. Written as DNA, the CDR3 is TGTGCCAGCAGCTTAGAGGGGACTAGCGGGATTAGGGTGCAGTATTTT. Its translation is CASSLEGTSGIRVQYF.

The V call is TRBV4-1, the J call TRBJ2-1; TRBD2 matches at 12 bases. The CDR3 runs 15 residues. Germline lookup yields CDR1 MGHRA and CDR2 YSYEKL. The ends lost 3 bases at V and 8 bases at J; junction bases unmatched: 5. For the CDR3, the DNA is TGCGCCAGCAGCCATACTAGCGGGAGGTGGTATGAGCAGTTCTTC. The encoded protein is CASSHTSGRWYEQFF.

The V call is TRBV5-5, the J call TRBJ1-2, with 7 bases lining up with TRBD1. The CDR3 is made up of 16 amino acids. Germline assignment: CDR1 SGHKS and CDR2 YYEKEE (reference sequence). The ends lost 4 bases at V and 9 bases at J; junction bases unmatched: 18. The CDR3 region is CASSPVFQPGQYRYTF. The CDR3 nucleotides read TGTGCCAGCAGCCCCGTCTTCCAACCGGGACAGTACCGCTACACCTTC.

This chain uses TRBV18 with TRBJ2-7; the D gene is possibly TRBD1 (6 bases). CDR1 is KGHSH, CDR2 LQKENI, per germline. V dropped 0 bases and J dropped 6 bases, with 18 bases sitting between them. This CDR3 contains 16 residues. As DNA, the CDR3 is TGTGCCAGCTCACCACCGGTCGGCCAGGGGAGCCGCGAGCAGTACTTC. It translates to CASSPPVGQGSREQYF.

The chain recombines TRBV27 with TRBJ2-7; TRBD1 aligns across 8 bases. The CDR3 loop spans 16 amino acids. V lost 3 bases and J lost 1; bases outside the gene matches: 8. The V gene's germline CDR1 is MNHEY and CDR2 SMNVEV (reference sequence). CDR3 protein: CASSFFAQGASYEQYF. CDR3 coding DNA: TGTGCCAGCAGTTTTTTTGCTCAGGGGGCGTCCTACGAGCAGTACTTC.

The rearrangement links TRBV6-6 to TRBJ2-5; 8 positions agree with TRBD2. Gene TRBJ2-7 matches the end of the DNA better, so the J call may be wrong. The CDR3 sequence is 15 residues long. Germline lookup yields CDR1 MNHNY and CDR2 SVGAGI (reference sequence). The CDR3 coding sequence is TGTGCCAGCACCCCCCGGGGGGGATCCTCCTACGAGCAGTACTTC. This encodes CASTPRGGSSYEQYF.

The J gene is TRBJ2-5, the V gene TRBV5-8; 8 bases align to TRBD1. The germline CDR1 and CDR2 sequences are SGHTS and YDEGEE. V lost 3 bases, J lost 3 bases, and 1 base stayed unmatched. CDR3 length: 13 amino acids. Here the CDR3 DNA reads TGTGCCAGCAGCTGGGACAGGAAAGAGACCCAGTACTTC. Translation: CASSWDRKETQYF.

Remarks on this clone: The same CDR3 arises from other DNA sequences in this sample as well. This chain links TRBV15 with TRBJ2-7; D might be TRBD2 (6 bases). CDR1 is LNHNV, CDR2 YYDKDF, per germline (reference sequence). CDR3 length: 16 amino acids. Trimming stripped 8 bases from V and 0 bases from J, with 20 bases between. The CDR3 spells CATSPRAAGRSYEQYF. The CDR3 region has the DNA TGTGCCACCTCACCGCGGGCCGCGGGACGCTCCTACGAGCAGTACTTC.

This chain joins TRBV11-1 and TRBJ2-2; tentative D call: TRBD1 (5 bases). The CDR3 length is 16 residues. Germline V gene data show CDR1 as SGHAT and CDR2 as FQDESV (reference sequence). Trimming took off 5 bases at V and 5 bases at J, with 18 bases between the two ends. CDR3 loop: CASSLRTPIGTGELFF. The DNA of the CDR3 is TGTGCCAGCAGCCTCAGGACACCGATAGGGACCGGGGAGCTGTTTTTT. Full variable domain (missing parts from reference TRBV11-1 and TRBJ2-2): EAEVAQSPRYKITEKSQAVAFWCDPISGHATLYWYRQILGQGPELLVQFQDESVVDDSQLPKDRFSAERLKGVDSTLKIQPAELGDSAMYLCASSLRTPIGTGELFFGEGSRLTVL.

This chain uses TRBV6-6 with TRBJ1-2, with 7 bases that match TRBD1. The CDR3 is made up of 15 amino acids. The junction had 14 bases not matched to a gene; V was cut back by 7 bases and J by 6 bases. CDR1 is MNHNY and CDR2 is SVGAGI in the germline V gene (reference sequence). The CDR3 reads CASMGGQHGVDGYTF. The CDR3 nucleotides read TGTGCCAGCATGGGGGGACAGCACGGGGTCGATGGCTACACCTTC.

This chain links TRBV5-4 with TRBJ1-2; D may be TRBD1 (5 bases). Germline V CDR1 and CDR2: SGHNT, YYREEE (reference sequence). The CDR3 totals 14 residues. V dropped 0 bases and J dropped 3 bases, with 9 bases sitting between them. The CDR3 sequence: CASSLEGGDYGYTF. The CDR3 DNA follows: TGTGCCAGCAGCTTGGAAGGAGGGGACTATGGCTACACCTTC.

The chain combines TRBV27 with TRBJ1-6, with D perhaps matching TRBD1 (5 bases). CDR1 and CDR2 from the germline V gene are MNHEY and SMNVEV (reference sequence). Trimming left V 4 bases short and J 2 bases short, with 12 bases between. CDR3 size: 16 residues. The CDR3 coding sequence is TGTGCCAGCAGTTCAACAGGTGTCGCCTATAATTCACCCCTCCACTTT. This codes for CASSSTGVAYNSPLHF.

This chain uses TRBV5-1 with TRBJ2-7; TRBD1 might be the D (5 bases). The CDR3 covers 15 residues. The V gene lost 4 bases and the J gene lost 5 bases, with 19 bases spanning the gap. The germline V gene has CDR1 SGHRS and CDR2 YFSETQ. The CDR3 protein is CASSGQGFISDEQYF. CDR3 bases: TGCGCCAGCAGCGGGCAGGGATTTATTTCGGACGAGCAGTACTTC.

The chain joins TRBV7-2 to TRBJ2-1; 11 bases align to TRBD2. V lost 1 base, J lost 7 bases, and 3 bases stayed unmatched. CDR1 and CDR2 from the germline V gene are SGHTA and FQGNSA. The CDR3 runs 15 residues. The CDR3 loop reads CASSLGLAGGNEQFF. The CDR3 DNA reads as TGTGCCAGCAGCTTAGGGCTAGCGGGAGGAAATGAGCAGTTCTTC.

This chain connects TRBV19 to TRBJ1-1; TRBD1 is a possible D gene (5 bases). The CDR3 runs 16 residues. Per the germline V gene, CDR1 is LNHDA and CDR2 is SQIVND (reference sequence). With 1 base removed from V and 2 bases from J, the gap between germline ends came to 14 bases. CDR3 residues: CASSIGPQGRNTEAFF. The CDR3 nucleotides are TGTGCCAGTAGTATAGGGCCCCAGGGCCGCAACACTGAAGCTTTCTTT.

The V call is TRBV28, the J call TRBJ2-1, with 11 bases aligning to TRBD2. Unmatched junction bases numbered 10, after V lost 10 bases and J lost 2 bases. Germline-derived CDR1 and CDR2 are MDHEN and SYDVKM. This CDR3 contains 16 residues. CDR3 coding DNA: TGTGCCATCCTCCGACCGACTAGCGGGACCTACAATGAGCAGTTCTTC. It encodes CAILRPTSGTYNEQFF.

This chain connects TRBV14 to TRBJ2-1; D might be TRBD2 (6 bases). The germline V gene encodes CDR1 SGHDN and CDR2 FVKESK. Between the trimmed V and J ends, which lost 4 bases and 5 bases, there was a span of 12 bases. The length of the CDR3 is 14 residues. CDR3 amino acids: CASSRAGLNNEQFF. DNA of the CDR3: TGTGCCAGCAGCCGGGCGGGACTGAACAATGAGCAGTTCTTC.

The rearrangement links TRBV5-1 to TRBJ2-7; 8 bases agree with TRBD1. J lost 2 bases, V lost 4 bases, and 5 bases had no gene match. The CDR3 contains 14 residues. The germline CDR1 and CDR2 sequences are SGHRS and YFSETQ. CDR3 sequence: CASSPSGQAYEQYF. As DNA, the CDR3 is TGCGCCAGCAGCCCCTCGGGACAGGCCTACGAGCAGTACTTC.

The rearrangement links TRBV7-9 to TRBJ1-1, with TRBD1 matching over 7 bases. This CDR3 has 15 amino acids. Germline values: CDR1 SEHNR, CDR2 FQNEAQ (reference sequence). J was trimmed by 5 bases and V by 1 base; bases with no gene match: 7. This chain's CDR3 is CASSLEYGRGTEAFF. In DNA form, the CDR3 reads TGTGCCAGCAGCTTAGAGTACGGCAGGGGGACTGAAGCTTTCTTT. Based on the CDR3 plus reference TRBV7-9 and TRBJ1-1, the full variable domain is DTGVSQNPRHKITKRGQNVTFRCDPISEHNRLYWYRQTLGQGPEFLTYFQNEAQLEKSRLLSDRFSAERPKGSFSTLEIQRTEQGDSAMYLCASSLEYGRGTEAFFGQGTRLTVV.

The rearrangement links TRBV7-9 to TRBJ2-1; 8 positions agree with TRBD2. The CDR3 spans 14 residues. Germline trimming cut 2 bases from V and 7 bases from J; bases unmatched to any gene: 4. Germline V lookup: CDR1 SEHNR, CDR2 FQNEAQ (reference sequence). The CDR3: CASSLSGTSNEQFF. For the CDR3, the DNA is TGTGCCAGCAGCTTAAGTGGGACTAGTAATGAGCAGTTCTTC.